The present TCR beta chain was sequenced within a study of CD8 T cells in ankylosing spondylitis. The study, taken as a whole, reports: A TCR beta motif of eight highly homologous variants appeared characteristic of ankylosing spondylitis blood. It was reported that disease-linked clones were significantly enriched in matched ankylosing spondylitis synovial fluid.

This clonotype was picked up many times. The antigen is undetermined. Trimming cost V 5 bases and J 0 bases; bases outside gene matches: 9. CDR1 and CDR2 from the germline V gene are MGHRA and YSYEKL. The CDR3 is made up of 19 amino acids. TCRdb passed the 5' RACE reads through MiXCR, listing each CDR3 protein once. Here the sample spans approximately 150,000 distinct CDR3 sequences, about 32% being singletons. The chain is built from TRBV4-1 and TRBJ2-5; 16 bases agree with TRBD2. This TCR was recovered from a male donor with ankylosing spondylitis. Sequencing was carried out using synovial fluid, either unsorted or a sorted T cell fraction (not recorded which). The CDR3 DNA reads TGCGCCAGCAGCTCTCCGGGACTAGCGGGGGGGCCGAACCAAGAGACCCAGTACTTC. This codes for CASSSPGLAGGPNQETQYF.